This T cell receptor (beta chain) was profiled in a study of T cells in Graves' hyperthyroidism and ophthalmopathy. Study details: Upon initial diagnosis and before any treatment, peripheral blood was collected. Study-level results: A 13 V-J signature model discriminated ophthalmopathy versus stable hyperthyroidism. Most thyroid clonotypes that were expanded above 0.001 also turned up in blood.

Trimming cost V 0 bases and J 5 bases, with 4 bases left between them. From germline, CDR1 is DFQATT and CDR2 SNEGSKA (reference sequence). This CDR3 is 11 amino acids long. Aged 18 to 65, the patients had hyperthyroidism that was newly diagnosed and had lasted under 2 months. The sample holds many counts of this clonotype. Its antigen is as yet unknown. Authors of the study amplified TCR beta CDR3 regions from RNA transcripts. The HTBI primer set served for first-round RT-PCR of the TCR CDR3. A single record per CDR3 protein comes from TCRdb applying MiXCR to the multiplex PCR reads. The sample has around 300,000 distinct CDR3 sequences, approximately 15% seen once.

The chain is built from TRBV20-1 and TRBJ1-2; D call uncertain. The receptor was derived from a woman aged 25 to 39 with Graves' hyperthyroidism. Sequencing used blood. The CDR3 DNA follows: TGCAGTGCTAGAGATCCATATGGCTACACCTTC. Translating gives CSARDPYGYTF.